A selection of T cell receptor beta chains follows, all from one sample in a study of identical twins. From the 5' RACE reads, TCRdb called clonotypes with MiXCR, one entry per CDR3 protein. The sample yields around 280,000 distinct CDR3 sequences, more than 6.5% seen once. This same sample was also part of a study on yellow fever vaccine responses in identical twins.

Sequenced material: memory (CD45RO+) T cells sorted from blood. The source is a young woman in good health. The CDR3 runs from the conserved cysteine through the conserved F or W. D genes are given only for firm matches. The listing skips clone size in some rows; elsewhere it reads once, few, many or a size class.

d_call	v_call	clone_size	j_call	cdr3_length	cdr3_nt	cdr3_aa
NA	TRBV5-1	few	TRBJ2-5	13	TGCGCCAGCAGCTTCAACAGGGAAGAGACCCAGTACTTC	CASSFNREETQYF
TRBD2	TRBV28	NA	TRBJ2-1	13	TGTGCCAGCAGTTCTGGGGGGGAAGGTGAGCAGTTCTTC	CASSSGGEGEQFF
NA	TRBV27	many	TRBJ1-6	14	TGTGCCAGCAGCCAAGGACGGGACAATTCACCCCTCCACTTT	CASSQGRDNSPLHF
NA	TRBV20-1	many	TRBJ1-6	12	TGCAGATCCTCGGGAGGGGATTCACCCCTCCACTTT	CRSSGGDSPLHF
TRBD1	TRBV14	many	TRBJ1-2	15	TGTGCCAGCAGCCCTACAGGGGGCCAACACTATGGCTACACCTTC	CASSPTGGQHYGYTF
NA	TRBV5-1	NA	TRBJ2-3	11	TGCGCCAGCAGTCAGGGCCTGGGTCAGTATTTT	CASSQGLGQYF
TRBD1	TRBV4-2	few	TRBJ2-5	15	TGTGCCAGCAGCCAAAGACAGGGGGGGAGAGAGACCCAGTACTTC	CASSQRQGGRETQYF
NA	TRBV11-2	NA	TRBJ2-2	17	TGTGCCAGCAGCAGAGACCGGGACGGGGCTAATACCGGGGAGCTGTTTTTT	CASSRDRDGANTGELFF
TRBD1	TRBV10-3	few	TRBJ2-2	15	TGTGCCATCAGTGGCGGGACAGGGTATGCCGGGGAGCTGTTTTTT	CAISGGTGYAGELFF
TRBD2	TRBV6-1	few	TRBJ2-5	15	TGTGCCAGCAGTAGGCTAGCGGGAGATTCCGAGACCCAGTACTTC	CASSRLAGDSETQYF
TRBD2	TRBV5-5	many	TRBJ2-2	16	TGTGCCAGCAGCCAGGGCGGGAGGACCAACACCGGGGAGCTGTTTTTT	CASSQGGRTNTGELFF
TRBD2	TRBV5-1	few	TRBJ2-7	17	TGCGCCAGCAGCCCTGGCATTCTAGCGGGAGTTCAGAACGAGCAGTACTTC	CASSPGILAGVQNEQYF
NA	TRBV20-1	many	TRBJ1-5	16	TGCAGTGCTAGAGATGGTGGTTTCGGGTTGGGTCAGCCCCAGCATTTT	CSARDGGFGLGQPQHF
NA	TRBV20-1	many	TRBJ1-3	15	TGCAGTGCTGGACTGATATCCAGCTCTGGAAACACCATATATTTT	CSAGLISSSGNTIYF
TRBD2	TRBV3-1	many	TRBJ2-1	16	TGTGCCAGCAGCCAAGATCTAGCGGGGGGTTACAATGAGCAGTTCTTC	CASSQDLAGGYNEQFF
NA	TRBV6-1	NA	TRBJ2-3	17	TGTGCCAGCACTCCTTCGGGATACTCTCCCGGCACAGATACGCAGTATTTT	CASTPSGYSPGTDTQYF
NA	TRBV25-1	NA	TRBJ2-3	11	TGTGCCAGCAGTGAATCAGATACGCAGTATTTT	CASSESDTQYF
NA	TRBV5-1	many	TRBJ1-4	17	TGCGCCAGCAGCTTGACCTACAGGGACGGAGCTAATGAAAAACTGTTTTTT	CASSLTYRDGANEKLFF
NA	TRBV6-1	few	TRBJ1-2	13	TGTGCCAGCAGTGAACGGGGGAACTATGGCTACACCTTC	CASSERGNYGYTF
TRBD1	TRBV5-6	NA	TRBJ2-1	14	TGTGCCAGCAGCTTTACGGACAGGAAGCATGAGCAGTTCTTC	CASSFTDRKHEQFF
TRBD1	TRBV13	NA	TRBJ1-4	14	TGTGCCAGCAGCCCAACCCGGACAGGCCGTAAACTGTTTTTT	CASSPTRTGRKLFF
NA	TRBV27	NA	TRBJ1-1	15	TGTGCCAGCAGTCGGGGCCAGGGTCGGAGAACTGAAGCTTTCTTT	CASSRGQGRRTEAFF
TRBD1	TRBV29-1	many	TRBJ2-5	13	TGCAGCGTCCGGACAGGGAACCAAGAGACCCAGTACTTC	CSVRTGNQETQYF
NA	TRBV7-2	NA	TRBJ2-1	16	TGTGCCAGCAGCTTAGCCAGACCTATTACAATGATAGAGCAGTTCTTC	CASSLARPITMIEQFF
NA	TRBV7-8	NA	TRBJ1-3	12	TGTGCCAGCAGCTCAACTGCCGACACCATATATTTT	CASSSTADTIYF
NA	TRBV12-3/TRBV12-4	many	TRBJ1-1	13	TGTGCCAGCAGTTTAGTTCAGGACGGAGAAGCTTTCTTT	CASSLVQDGEAFF
NA	TRBV29-1	many	TRBJ2-7	14	TGCAGCGTTGAATTCTTTTCAAAAAGGGACGAGCAGTACTTC	CSVEFFSKRDEQYF
NA	TRBV5-1	NA	TRBJ2-7	14	TGCGCCAGCAGCCAGGACATCTACGCCCACGAGCAGTACTTC	CASSQDIYAHEQYF
TRBD2	TRBV6-1	NA	TRBJ2-1	14	TGTGCCAGCAGCAGGACTAGCGGGAGAGGTGAGCAGTTCTTC	CASSRTSGRGEQFF
TRBD1	TRBV7-2	many	TRBJ2-1	13	TGTGCCAGCAGCTCGACAGGGGTAAATGAGCAGTTCTTC	CASSSTGVNEQFF
TRBD1	TRBV18	few	TRBJ1-1	16	TGTGCCAGCTCAGCCAGGACAGGGGGCTTGTATGCTGAAGCTTTCTTT	CASSARTGGLYAEAFF
TRBD1	TRBV10-3	many	TRBJ2-5	14	TGTGCCATCAGTGAGGACAGGGGAGGTGGGACCCAGTACTTC	CAISEDRGGGTQYF
TRBD1	TRBV5-1	NA	TRBJ2-1	17	TGCGCCAGCAGACGGACAGGGGGCGCATCCGGCTGGGGGGAGCAGTTCTTC	CASRRTGGASGWGEQFF
NA	TRBV2	few	TRBJ1-2	14	TGTGCCAGCAGTGAACAGGGCGCCCAATATGGCTACACCTTC	CASSEQGAQYGYTF
NA	TRBV2	NA	TRBJ1-3	18	TGTGCCCGCAGTTTAAAAAAATATAAACAGGGATCTGGAAACACCATATATTTT	CARSLKKYKQGSGNTIYF
NA	TRBV28	few	TRBJ1-3	17	TGTGCCAGCAGTTTAACCCGAACAGGGACCTCTGGAAACACCATATATTTT	CASSLTRTGTSGNTIYF
TRBD1	TRBV29-1	many	TRBJ1-1	12	TGCAGCGTTGCGACAAGGGGGCATGAAGCTTTCTTT	CSVATRGHEAFF
NA	TRBV7-9	few	TRBJ2-2	14	TGTGCCAGCCTGTTGGGGTCGAACACCGGGGAGCTGTTTTTT	CASLLGSNTGELFF
NA	TRBV6-1	NA	TRBJ1-4	15	TGTGCCAGCAGTGATGGCGGGACGGTGAATGAAAAACTGTTTTTT	CASSDGGTVNEKLFF
NA	TRBV18	NA	TRBJ2-3	14	TGTGCCAGCTCACCACTGGGATTTTCAGATACGCAGTATTTT	CASSPLGFSDTQYF
TRBD2	TRBV20-1	few	TRBJ2-1	14	TGCAGTGCTGTAGCGGGGGCTTCCTACAATGAGCAGTTCTTC	CSAVAGASYNEQFF
NA	TRBV28	few	TRBJ1-5	14	TGTGCCAGCAGTTTTATGGGGTCGCGACAGCCCCAGCATTTT	CASSFMGSRQPQHF
NA	TRBV20-1	many	TRBJ1-2	14	TGCAGTGCTAGAGAGACTCGATCTTACTATGGCTACACCTTC	CSARETRSYYGYTF
TRBD2	TRBV5-1	many	TRBJ2-3	15	TGCGCCAGCAGCCCCGGGACTACTAGCACAGATACGCAGTATTTT	CASSPGTTSTDTQYF
NA	TRBV2	many	TRBJ2-2	14	TGTGCCAGCAGTGCGCGGGGCGACACCGGGGAGCTGTTTTTT	CASSARGDTGELFF
TRBD1	TRBV3-1	few	TRBJ2-1	16	TGTGCCAGCAGCCCCCCCCAGGGACAGGGGAAGAATGAGCAGTTCTTC	CASSPPQGQGKNEQFF